The 21 T cell receptor beta chains below come from one sample, sequenced in a study of blood T cell repertoires in COVID-19. Using immunoSEQ multiplex PCR, the repertoire was profiled, and TCRdb retains in-frame clones only, with some absent. Of over 150,000 clones in the sample, roughly 84% were seen once. Sequencing used peripheral blood. Receptors originate from a man aged 40-50 years with acute or convalescent COVID-19.

The J gene is TRBJ2-1, the V gene TRBV5-4; D may be TRBD2 (6 bases). The V and J ends lost 2 bases and 0 bases respectively, with 12 bases between them. CDR1 and CDR2 (germline): SGHNT, YYREEE (reference sequence). The CDR3 totals 16 residues. CDR3 sequence: CASSLGGMSSYNEQFF. The CDR3 DNA reads as TGTGCCAGCAGCTTAGGCGGGATGAGCTCCTACAATGAGCAGTTCTTC.

The chain carries TRBV7-9 and TRBJ2-3; TRBD2 matches at 8 bases. The CDR3 is made up of 15 amino acids. In germline, CDR1 is SEHNR, CDR2 FQNEAQ (reference sequence). V shed 4 bases and J 3 bases; nucleotides not matched to a gene: 6. Written as DNA, the CDR3 is TGTGCCAGCAGCTCGTACGGGGGGGCGACAGATACGCAGTATTTT. Its protein product is CASSSYGGATDTQYF. Full variable domain (remainder filled in from reference TRBV7-9 and TRBJ2-3): DTGVSQNPRHKITKRGQNVTFRCDPISEHNRLYWYRQTLGQGPEFLTYFQNEAQLEKSRLLSDRFSAERPKGSFSTLEIQRTEQGDSAMYLCASSSYGGATDTQYFGPGTRLTVL.

V usage is TRBV3-1 (or the pseudogene TRBV3-2) and J usage is TRBJ1-1; no firm D call. V was trimmed by 3 bases and J by 0 bases, leaving 11 bases between them. This CDR3 has 15 amino acids. Looked up from germline, CDR1 is LGHDT and CDR2 is YNNKEL (reference sequence). CDR3 residues: CASSHKTTLNTEAFF. The CDR3 DNA reads as TGTGCCAGCAGCCACAAGACAACCTTGAACACTGAAGCTTTCTTT.

The genes are TRBV9 and TRBJ1-5; the D gene is possibly TRBD1 (5 bases). This CDR3 contains 11 residues. Germline values: CDR1 SGDLS, CDR2 YYNGEE. Trimming cost V 7 bases and J 5 bases, with 7 bases left between them. The CDR3 reads CASQGDQPQHF. For the CDR3, the DNA is TGTGCCAGCCAGGGCGATCAGCCCCAGCATTTT.

The chain recombines TRBV5-5 with TRBJ1-2; TRBD1 matches 8 bases. J gave up 5 bases and V 3 bases, and 6 bases lay outside the gene matches. The CDR3 length is 14 residues. The germline V gene encodes CDR1 SGHKS and CDR2 YYEKEE (reference sequence). CDR3 DNA: TGTGCCAGCAGCTCTGGACAGGGACAGTATGGCTACACCTTC. Translation gives CASSSGQGQYGYTF.

Of note for this clone: The sample holds other DNA sequences that translate to the same CDR3. The chain is built from TRBV9 and TRBJ1-2; no clear D gene. V dropped 0 bases and J dropped 2 bases, with 8 bases sitting between them. This CDR3 is 14 amino acids long. The V gene's germline CDR1 is SGDLS and CDR2 YYNGEE. CDR3 nucleotide sequence: TGTGCCAGCAGCGTAGGGGGAGGGAACTATGGCTACACCTTC. This translates into CASSVGGGNYGYTF.

The gene calls are TRBV7-2 and TRBJ1-1; D possibly corresponds to TRBD1 (6 bases). The germline CDR1 and CDR2 sequences are SGHTA and FQGNSA. V was cut by 4 bases and J by 8 bases, with 14 bases left in between. This CDR3 contains 13 residues. As DNA, the CDR3 is TGTGCCAGCAGCTCCAACAGGGTGAGGGAAGCTTTCTTT. Its protein product is CASSSNRVREAFF.

In this sample, this clone turned up a few times. The rearrangement joins TRBV6-5 to TRBJ1-1; TRBD1 is a possible D gene (5 bases). Germline lookup yields CDR1 MNHEY and CDR2 SVGAGI. Trimming took 7 bases from V and 6 from J, leaving 15 bases between them. CDR3 size: 13 residues. CDR3 bases: TGTGCCAGCATCCCCCGGGGGGGGGCTGAAGCTTTCTTT. It encodes CASIPRGGAEAFF.

This clone showed up just once. The rearrangement links TRBV7-3 to TRBJ2-1; the match to TRBD1 covers 7 bases. The J segment lost 10 bases and the V segment lost 1 base, leaving 4 bases of the junction unmatched. This CDR3 is built from 13 residues. CDR1 is SGHTA, CDR2 FQGTGA, per germline. Written as DNA, the CDR3 is TGTGCCAGCAGCTTAAACAGGGGAGCCGAGCAGTTCTTC. It codes for CASSLNRGAEQFF.

The chain links TRBV5-6 to TRBJ1-1, with 8 bases matching TRBD1. The CDR3 contains 15 residues. Germline CDR1 SGHDT, CDR2 YYEEEE. The V gene end was trimmed by 3 bases and the J gene end by 7 bases; junction bases not matched to a gene: 11. Here the CDR3 reads CASSSLDRAGGEAFF. In DNA, the CDR3 is TGTGCCAGCAGCTCCCTGGACAGGGCCGGGGGTGAAGCTTTCTTT. The full variable domain, completed using reference TRBV5-6 and TRBJ1-1, is DAGVTQSPTHLIKTRGQQVTLRCSPKSGHDTVSWYQQALGQGPQFIFQYYEEEERQRGNFPDRFSGHQFPNYSSELNVNALLLGDSALYLCASSSLDRAGGEAFFGQGTRLTVV.

The chain carries TRBV30 and TRBJ2-2; a weak D match, TRBD1 (6 bases). The V gene's germline CDR1 is GTSNPN and CDR2 SVGIG (reference sequence). The CDR3 contains 14 residues. Trimming cost V 2 bases and J 4 bases, with 11 bases left between them. CDR3 in DNA: TGTGCCTGGAGTAGAGTAGGGGGCACCGGGGAGCTGTTTTTT. Translating it yields CAWSRVGGTGELFF.

This chain uses TRBV19 with TRBJ1-1; D is ambiguous. Germline V CDR1 and CDR2: LNHDA, SQIVND (reference sequence). V dropped 7 bases and J dropped 4 bases, with 16 bases sitting between them. The CDR3 contains 14 residues. CDR3 amino acids: CASKEGLAGTEAFF. The CDR3 DNA reads as TGTGCCAGTAAGGAGGGCCTGGCGGGCACTGAAGCTTTCTTT.

The V and J genes are TRBV5-6 and TRBJ2-1, with 9 bases matching TRBD2. Germline CDR1 and CDR2: SGHDT and YYEEEE. V shed 3 bases and J 0 bases; nucleotides not matched to a gene: 10. The CDR3 is 18 amino acids. This CDR3 is CASSSGLAVQSSYNEQFF. The CDR3, as DNA: TGTGCCAGCAGCTCGGGACTAGCTGTTCAAAGCTCCTACAATGAGCAGTTCTTC.

The rearrangement links TRBV27 to TRBJ1-2; 9 bases match TRBD1. V was pared by 4 bases and J by 8 bases, with 8 bases of the junction left unmatched. The germline V gene encodes CDR1 MNHEY and CDR2 SMNVEV (reference sequence). The CDR3 is 14 residues long. This CDR3 reads CASSYAGTGRGYTF. Here the CDR3 DNA reads TGTGCCAGCAGTTACGCCGGGACAGGGCGCGGCTACACCTTC.

V usage is TRBV24-1 and J usage is TRBJ2-1, with 11 bases lining up with TRBD2. J gave up 4 bases and V 2 bases, and 6 bases lay outside the gene matches. This CDR3 is 17 amino acids long. Germline assignment: CDR1 KGHDR and CDR2 SFDVKD. Here the CDR3 DNA reads TGTGCCACCAGTGATTCAGACGGACTAGCGGGTTACAATGAGCAGTTCTTC. This translates into CATSDSDGLAGYNEQFF.

In this sample, this clone turned up a few times. This sequence joins TRBV27 and TRBJ1-1; a possible D gene is TRBD1 (6 bases). Germline CDR1 MNHEY, CDR2 SMNVEV (reference sequence). The V end was cut by 4 bases, the J end by 3 bases, with 21 bases between. The CDR3 consists of 17 residues. CDR3 nucleotides: TGTGCCAGCAGTTCCAGGACAGCCCTACGAGGGGACACTGAAGCTTTCTTT. The encoded protein is CASSSRTALRGDTEAFF.

This rearrangement joins TRBV2 to TRBJ2-7; 9 nucleotides agree with TRBD1. The CDR3 loop spans 13 amino acids. After removal of 6 bases from V and 7 bases from J, the junction contained 7 bases not matched to a gene. Germline assignment: CDR1 SNHLY and CDR2 FYNNEI. The CDR3 sequence: CASSTGTGIEQYF. The CDR3 nucleotides read TGTGCCAGCAGCACCGGGACAGGGATTGAGCAGTACTTC.

A single count supports this clone. The V gene is TRBV18, the J gene TRBJ2-2; D is unclear. This CDR3 comprises 16 residues. The V and J ends lost 5 bases and 3 bases respectively, with 16 bases between them. Looked up from germline, CDR1 is KGHSH and CDR2 is LQKENI. The CDR3 nucleotides read TGTGCCAGCTCAGCCCCCAGGCACCGCGACACCGGGGAGCTGTTTTTT. Translation gives CASSAPRHRDTGELFF.

This clone was recorded only once. V gene TRBV9 combines with J gene TRBJ1-1; D is uncertain. V lost 0 bases and J lost 0, with 9 bases in between. Per germline, CDR1 SGDLS and CDR2 YYNGEE. The CDR3 extends over 15 amino acids. CDR3 in DNA: TGTGCCAGCAGCGTAGGGAGAAATATGAACACTGAAGCTTTCTTT. This codes for CASSVGRNMNTEAFF.

The V and J genes are TRBV2 and TRBJ1-5; D unclear. The germline CDR1 and CDR2 sequences are SNHLY and FYNNEI. The CDR3 length is 13 residues. The germline V and J ends were trimmed by 0 bases and 6 bases, with 6 bases remaining between them. The CDR3 region is CASSEAIGQPQHF. In nucleotides, the CDR3 is TGTGCCAGCAGTGAAGCGATCGGTCAGCCCCAGCATTTT.

V usage is TRBV6-5 and J usage is TRBJ2-7; D is possibly TRBD1 (6 bases). CDR3 length: 12 residues. CDR1 is MNHEY and CDR2 is SVGAGI in the germline V gene. V dropped 6 bases and J dropped 6 bases, with 12 bases sitting between them. CDR3 coding DNA: TGTGCCAGCAGCGGAGACAGGTCCGAGCAGTACTTC. It encodes CASSGDRSEQYF.